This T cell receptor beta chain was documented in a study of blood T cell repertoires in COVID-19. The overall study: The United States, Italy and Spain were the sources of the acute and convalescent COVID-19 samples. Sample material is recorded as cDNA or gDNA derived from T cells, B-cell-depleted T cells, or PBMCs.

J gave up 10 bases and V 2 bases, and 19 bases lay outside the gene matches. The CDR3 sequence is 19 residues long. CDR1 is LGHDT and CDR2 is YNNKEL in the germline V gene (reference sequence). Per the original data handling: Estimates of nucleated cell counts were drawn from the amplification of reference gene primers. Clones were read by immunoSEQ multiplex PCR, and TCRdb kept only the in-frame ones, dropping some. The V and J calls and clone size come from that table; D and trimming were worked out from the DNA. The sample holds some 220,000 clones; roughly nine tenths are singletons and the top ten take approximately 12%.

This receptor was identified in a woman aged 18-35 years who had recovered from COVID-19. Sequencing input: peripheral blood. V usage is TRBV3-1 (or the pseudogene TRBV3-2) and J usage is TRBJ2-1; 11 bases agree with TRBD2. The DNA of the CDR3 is TGTGCCAGCAGCCAATCACCTCCCCCCCTAGCGGGAGGAGTGAGGGAGCAGTTCTTC. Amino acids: CASSQSPPPLAGGVREQFF.